The 6 T cell receptor beta chains listed next were all sequenced from one sample in a study of T cell repertoires in cytomegalovirus infection. Their recognized antigens are unknown. TCRdb independently ran MiXCR on the reads; one entry per CDR3 protein. The repertoire includes hundreds of thousands of distinct CDR3 sequences, about two fifths of them detected once, and around 45% sits in the top ten. The sample was cultured PBMCs, taken from culture after CMV antigen stimulation. The receptors come from a human donor in good health (CMV status not recorded). Some clones in this sample may be carry-over from other donors' samples.

This chain connects TRBV7-7 to TRBJ2-3; TRBD2 might be the D (5 bases). Germline CDR1 SSHAT, CDR2 FNYEAQ (reference sequence). There are 14 residues in the CDR3. V lost 10 bases, J lost 0 bases, and 14 bases lay in between. CDR3 sequence: CATGLVSSTDTQYF. DNA for the CDR3: TGTGCCACCGGACTTGTTTCTAGCACAGATACGCAGTATTTT.

This clonotype turned up a few times. The chain joins TRBV11-2 to TRBJ1-1, with D maybe TRBD1 (6 bases). The ends were cut back, 4 bases at V and 3 bases at J, with 15 bases in the middle. The germline V gene has CDR1 SGHAT and CDR2 FQNNGV. The CDR3 has 15 amino acids. This chain's CDR3 is CASSSLQGSYTEAFF. The CDR3 DNA sequence: TGTGCCAGCAGCTCGTTACAGGGATCTTACACTGAAGCTTTCTTT.

The J gene is TRBJ2-3, the V gene TRBV4-1, with TRBD2 identical over 11 bases. Germline CDR1 and CDR2: MGHRA and YSYEKL. Trimming removed 2 bases from V and 3 bases from J; junction bases left unmatched: 4. CDR3 length equals 16 residues. The CDR3 spells CASSQRLAGSTDTQYF. In DNA form, the CDR3 reads TGCGCCAGCAGCCAAAGACTAGCGGGATCGACAGATACGCAGTATTTT.

This chain uses TRBV20-1 with TRBJ1-5; D call uncertain. Germline CDR1 DFQATT, CDR2 SNEGSKA (reference sequence). The V gene lost 6 bases and the J gene lost 2 bases, with 17 bases spanning the gap. This CDR3 spans 15 amino acids. The CDR3 spells CSAQHRWSGNQPQHF. CDR3 nucleotides: TGCAGTGCCCAACACCGATGGTCCGGCAATCAGCCCCAGCATTTT.

The gene calls are TRBV18 and TRBJ1-1, with no clear D. Germline V gene lookup returns CDR1 KGHSH and CDR2 LQKENI. The germline V and J ends were trimmed by 5 bases and 0 bases, with 13 bases remaining between them. The CDR3 extends over 15 amino acids. The CDR3 sequence is CASSTVAALNTEAFF. The CDR3 nucleotides read TGTGCCAGCTCAACCGTCGCGGCCTTGAACACTGAAGCTTTCTTT.

This clonotype appeared a few times. The genes are TRBV6-2 or TRBV6-3 and TRBJ2-1, with D possibly called TRBD1 or TRBD2 (5 bases each). The V gene's germline CDR1 is MNHEY and CDR2 SVGEGT. The V gene lost 5 bases and the J gene lost 6 bases, with 20 bases spanning the gap. The CDR3 spans 16 residues. The chain's CDR3 is CASSPRGVGGPNEQFF. In nucleotides, the CDR3 is TGTGCCAGCAGTCCCCGGGGCGTGGGCGGCCCCAATGAGCAGTTCTTC.